The clone carrying this T cell receptor (beta chain) was detected only a few times. This record belongs to a study of blood T cell repertoires in COVID-19. Overall study context: Both acute and convalescent COVID-19 samples were obtained from the United States, Italy and Spain.

Sequenced by immunoSEQ multiplex PCR; TCRdb stores in-frame clones only, minus some. The sample lists 150,000 to 200,000 clones; 60% to 85% were seen once. V lost 5 bases, J lost 5 bases, and 8 bases stayed unmatched. This CDR3 is built from 15 residues. CDR1 and CDR2 from the germline V gene are LNHDA and SQIVND (reference sequence). This sequence joins TRBV19 and TRBJ2-1; 8 nucleotides align to TRBD2. Sample: peripheral blood. The clonotype originates from a man aged 55 to 70 with acute or convalescent COVID-19. The CDR3 bases are TGTGCCAGTAGTCTAATATCAGCGGGGGACAATGAGCAGTTCTTC. Protein sequence: CASSLISAGDNEQFF. Combining the CDR3 with reference TRBV19 and TRBJ2-1 gives the whole variable domain DGGITQSPKYLFRKEGQNVTLSCEQNLNHDAMYWYRQDPGQGLRLIYYSQIVNDFQKGDIAEGYSVSREKKESFPLTVTSAQKNPTAFYLCASSLISAGDNEQFFGPGTRLTVL.